This T cell receptor (beta chain) was profiled in a study of response to subunit inactivated influenza vaccine. Findings of the study overall: Few new T cells, the authors suggested, are recruited by each seasonal influenza vaccination.

This clonotype was observed many times. Its antigen is still unknown. A single record per CDR3 protein comes from TCRdb applying MiXCR to the RT-PCR reads. The sample includes about 500,000 distinct CDR3 sequences, approximately 15% of them seen just once. This CDR3 has 14 amino acids. Trimming left V 3 bases short and J 7 bases short, with 14 bases between. The germline CDR1 and CDR2 sequences are SGHRS and YFSETQ. The rearrangement uses TRBV5-1 and TRBJ2-1; D unresolved. Specimen: CD4+ T cells sorted from PBMCs, collected roughly 24 months after vaccination. This clonotype was sampled from a man aged 50-75 years who received an inactivated influenza vaccine. The CDR3 loop reads CASSSAMLRNEQFF. DNA of the CDR3: TGCGCCAGCAGCTCTGCGATGTTACGGAATGAGCAGTTCTTC.